The clone carrying this T cell receptor beta chain was observed once. The sample originates from a study of CD8 T cell repertoires and HIV-1 epitope variants. Using immunoSEQ multiplex PCR, the repertoire was profiled, and TCRdb retains in-frame clones only, with some absent. This table holds about 90,000 clones, around 67% found once. The length of the CDR3 is 14 residues. CDR1 and CDR2 (germline): SGHVS, FQNEAQ. J gave up 4 bases and V 3 bases, and 2 bases lay outside the gene matches. Sequenced input: uncultured baseline CD8+ T cells from peripheral blood mononuclear cells (PBMCs). The rearrangement links TRBV7-8 to TRBJ1-5, with 8 bases aligning to TRBD1. The TCR sequence derives from a male donor with HIV. CDR3 bases: TGTGCCAGCAGCTTCAGACAGGGGAATCAGCCCCAGCATTTT. It yields the protein CASSFRQGNQPQHF.